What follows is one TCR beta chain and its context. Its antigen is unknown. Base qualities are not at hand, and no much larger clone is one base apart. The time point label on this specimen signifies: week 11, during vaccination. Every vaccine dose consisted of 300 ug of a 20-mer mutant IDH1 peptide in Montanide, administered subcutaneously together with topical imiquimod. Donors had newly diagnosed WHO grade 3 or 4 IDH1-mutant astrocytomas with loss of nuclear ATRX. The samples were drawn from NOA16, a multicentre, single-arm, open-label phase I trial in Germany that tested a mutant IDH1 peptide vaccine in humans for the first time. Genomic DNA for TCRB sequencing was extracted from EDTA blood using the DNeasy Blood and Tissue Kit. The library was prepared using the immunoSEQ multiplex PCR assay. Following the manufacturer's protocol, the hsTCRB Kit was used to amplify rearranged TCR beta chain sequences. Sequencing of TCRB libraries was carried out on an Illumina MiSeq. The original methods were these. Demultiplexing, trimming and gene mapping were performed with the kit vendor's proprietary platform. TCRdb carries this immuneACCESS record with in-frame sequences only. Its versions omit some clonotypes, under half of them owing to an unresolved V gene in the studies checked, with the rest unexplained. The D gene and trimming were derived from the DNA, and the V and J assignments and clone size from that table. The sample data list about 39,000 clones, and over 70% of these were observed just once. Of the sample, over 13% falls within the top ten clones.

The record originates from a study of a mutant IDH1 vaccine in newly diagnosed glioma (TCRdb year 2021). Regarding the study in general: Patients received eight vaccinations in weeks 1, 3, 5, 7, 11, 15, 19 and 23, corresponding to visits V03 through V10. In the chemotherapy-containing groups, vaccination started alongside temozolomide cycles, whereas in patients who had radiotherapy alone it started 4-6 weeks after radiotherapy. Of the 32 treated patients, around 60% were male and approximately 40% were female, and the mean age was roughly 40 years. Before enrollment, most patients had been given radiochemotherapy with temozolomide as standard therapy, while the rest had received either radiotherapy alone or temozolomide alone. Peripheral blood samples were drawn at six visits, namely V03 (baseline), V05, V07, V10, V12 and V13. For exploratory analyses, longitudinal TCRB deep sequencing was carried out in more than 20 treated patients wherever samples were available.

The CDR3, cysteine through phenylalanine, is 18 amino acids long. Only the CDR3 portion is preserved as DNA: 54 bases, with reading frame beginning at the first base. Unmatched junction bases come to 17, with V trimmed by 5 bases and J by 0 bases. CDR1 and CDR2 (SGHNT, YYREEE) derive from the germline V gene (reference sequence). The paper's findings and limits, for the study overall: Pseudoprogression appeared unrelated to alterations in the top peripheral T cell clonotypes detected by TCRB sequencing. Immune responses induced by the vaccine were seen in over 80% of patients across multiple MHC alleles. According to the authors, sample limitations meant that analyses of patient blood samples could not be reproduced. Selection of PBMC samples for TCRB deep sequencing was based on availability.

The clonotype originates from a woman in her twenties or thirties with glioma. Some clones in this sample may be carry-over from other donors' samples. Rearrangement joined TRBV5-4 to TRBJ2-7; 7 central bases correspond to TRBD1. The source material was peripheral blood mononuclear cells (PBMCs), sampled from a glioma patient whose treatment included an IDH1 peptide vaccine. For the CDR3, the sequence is CASRAIPGTALSSYEQYF. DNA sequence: TGTGCCAGCAGAGCTATCCCCGGGACAGCCTTAAGCTCCTACGAGCAGTACTTC.